The next 18 T cell receptor beta chains were all read from a single sample in a study of blood T cells in healthy people across ages. Using a J-beta primer mix together with a sample-barcoded 5' primer, a second PCR was run for about 6 to 11 cycles. TCRdb reanalysed the 5' RACE reads using MiXCR and keeps one entry per CDR3 protein. The sample holds about 930,000 distinct CDR3 sequences, about 29% seen once. These data also formed part of another study, on T cells of mothers and their children.

Sample: blood. Source of these receptors: a middle-aged woman in good health.

The chain links TRBV29-1 to TRBJ2-7; D possibly corresponds to TRBD1 (6 bases). CDR3 size: 12 residues. CDR1 is SQVTM and CDR2 is ANQGSEA in the germline V gene. This chain's CDR3 is CGVRDTAYEQYF. The CDR3 region has the DNA TGCGGTGTCCGGGACACAGCCTACGAGCAGTACTTC.

In its sample, this clonotype was seen a few times. The chain combines TRBV6-4 with TRBJ2-6, with a weak D call TRBD2 (5 bases). The CDR3 has 17 residues. Germline values: CDR1 MRHNA, CDR2 SNTAGT. Trimming stripped 9 bases from V and 1 base from J, with 19 bases between. The DNA for the CDR3 is TGTGCCAGTAGTATTGGACCGACTATTTCTGGGGCCAACGTCCTGACTTTC. This sequence encodes CASSIGPTISGANVLTF.

This clonotype was seen at least ten times. V and J are TRBV10-3 and TRBJ2-7, with no clear D. The germline V gene has CDR1 ENHRY and CDR2 SYGVKD. V was shortened by 3 bases and J by 2 bases, with 8 bases between the two germline ends. This CDR3 is built from 13 residues. The CDR3 sequence is CAISEEAAYEQYF. CDR3 nucleotides: TGTGCCATCAGTGAAGAAGCAGCCTACGAGCAGTACTTC.

Details on this clonotype: An end of the junction does not agree with germline; a read error may underlie this. The rearrangement joins TRBV11-3 to TRBJ2-1; 9 nucleotides match TRBD1. This CDR3 has 15 residues. Per germline, CDR1 SGHNT and CDR2 YENEEA. This CDR3 is CACSLRGTGWNEQFF. CDR3 nucleotide sequence: TGTGCCTGCAGCTTAAGGGGGACAGGGTGGAATGAGCAGTTCTTC.

This clonotype showed up just a few times. CDR3 in DNA: TGTGCCAGCAGCCAAGCCCGAGGCTCCACTGCCTCCTACGAGCAGTACTTC. Its translation: CASSQARGSTASYEQYF. The chain has TRBV4-2 and TRBJ2-7; D gene ambiguous. The CDR3 loop spans 17 amino acids. Trimming took 1 base from V and 0 from J, leaving 16 bases between them. Germline V CDR1 and CDR2: LGHNA, YNFKEQ.

This sequence joins TRBV27 and TRBJ1-1; D ambiguous. CDR3 length: 14 residues. The V gene's germline CDR1 is MNHEY and CDR2 SMNVEV (reference sequence). Deletions cut 6 bases from V and 4 bases from J, with 15 bases between. CDR3 amino acids: CASRPGLAGTEAFF. The DNA of the CDR3 is TGTGCCAGCAGGCCTGGGTTGGCCGGCACTGAAGCTTTCTTT.

In its sample, this clonotype was seen a few times. V is TRBV5-1 and J is TRBJ2-7; TRBD2 might be the D (5 bases). The CDR3 loop spans 14 amino acids. Trimming removed 4 bases from V and 2 bases from J, with 13 bases in between. CDR1 is SGHRS, CDR2 YFSETQ, per germline. CDR3 amino acids: CASSQNSGTYEQYF. The DNA of the CDR3 is TGCGCCAGCAGCCAAAACTCGGGGACCTACGAGCAGTACTTC.

In its sample, this clonotype was seen once. At one boundary the junction diverges from the germline segment, which might be a read error. The chain uses TRBV14 and TRBJ2-5, with TRBD2 as a possible D gene (6 bases). The DNA end lines up better with TRBJ2-7; the J call may be wrong. The CDR3 runs 15 residues. Germline assignment: CDR1 SGHDN and CDR2 FVKESK. CDR3: CASGQIGRGIHEQYF. The CDR3, as DNA: TGTGCCAGCGGCCAAATAGGTCGGGGGATCCACGAGCAGTACTTC.

This clonotype is termed medium-sized (0.01 to 0.1%). This CDR3 reads CASSYSEAYEQYF. The CDR3, as DNA: TGTGCCAGCAGTTACTCGGAGGCCTACGAGCAGTACTTC. This chain joins TRBV6-2 or TRBV6-3 and TRBJ2-7; maybe TRBD2 (5 bases). Germline V gives CDR1 MNHEY, CDR2 SVGEGT. The CDR3 has 13 residues. V dropped 0 bases and J dropped 2 bases, with 5 bases sitting between them.

Remarks on this clonotype: A much larger clone lies one base from this, so it may be a read error. The chain uses TRBV7-2 and TRBJ2-1, with 8 bases that match TRBD2. The germline V gene has CDR1 SGHTA and CDR2 FQGNSA. The CDR3 consists of 13 residues. The CDR3 sequence: CLVGQRGYNEQFF. CDR3 sequence (DNA): TGTTTGGTGGGGCAGCGGGGGTACAATGAGCAGTTCTTC.

This clonotype showed up many times. This rearrangement joins TRBV18 to TRBJ2-5; 10 nucleotides match TRBD1. This CDR3 contains 15 residues. Losses at the gene ends were 1 base for V and 5 bases for J; bases not matched to a gene: 4. Germline values: CDR1 KGHSH, CDR2 LQKENI. The CDR3 loop reads CASSPRTGGEETQYF. DNA for the CDR3: TGTGCCAGCTCACCACGGACAGGGGGGGAGGAGACCCAGTACTTC.

This chain uses TRBV12-3 or TRBV12-4 with TRBJ1-1, with D tentatively TRBD1 (5 bases). V was clipped by 5 bases and J by 5 bases, with 12 bases between them. There are 13 residues in the CDR3. The CDR3: CASSNPGGTEAFF. In DNA form, the CDR3 reads TGTGCCAGCAGTAACCCCGGGGGGACTGAAGCTTTCTTT.

The rearrangement uses TRBV4-1 and TRBJ2-1; weak D call: TRBD1 (6 bases). The germline V gene has CDR1 MGHRA and CDR2 YSYEKL. V was pared by 1 base and J by 2 bases, with 12 bases between. This CDR3 comprises 16 residues. The CDR3 sequence is CASSQGSRGTYNEQFF. For the CDR3, the DNA is TGCGCCAGCAGCCAAGGGTCCAGGGGCACCTACAATGAGCAGTTCTTC.

As concerns this clonotype: The junction and the germline gene differ at one end; a read error may be behind it. This rearrangement joins TRBV5-6 to TRBJ2-5; 8 bases line up with TRBD2. The J call may be faulty, since TRBJ2-7 better matches the DNA end. This CDR3 has 15 amino acids. CDR1 and CDR2 (germline): SGHDT, YYEEEE. CDR3: CAGSWGSGGIYEQYF. CDR3 DNA: TGTGCCGGCAGCTGGGGGAGCGGGGGAATCTACGAGCAGTACTTC.

Only a few counts were recorded for this clonotype. The J gene is TRBJ2-5, the V gene TRBV12-3 or TRBV12-4, with 12 nucleotides matching TRBD2. Germline trimming cut 6 bases from V and 2 bases from J; bases unmatched to any gene: 4. This CDR3 region has 15 residues. The CDR3 nucleotides are TGTGCCAGCAGGTCAACTAGCGGGGGGCAAGAGACCCAGTACTTC. This gives the protein CASRSTSGGQETQYF.

The table lists this clonotype with a few counts. A junction end diverges from the germline sequence, so it may reflect a read error. The rearrangement uses TRBV5-1 and TRBJ2-6; D may correspond to TRBD1 or TRBD2 (5 bases each). The CDR3 has 15 residues. From germline, CDR1 is SGHRS and CDR2 YFSETQ. CDR3 in amino acids: CAGSSGRSGANVLTF. In DNA, the CDR3 is TGCGCCGGCAGCTCGGGACGGTCTGGGGCCAACGTCCTGACTTTC.

As to this clonotype: An end of the junction differs from the germline gene, which may be a read error. V is TRBV4-3 and J is TRBJ2-7; 11 bases are a match to TRBD2. The CDR3 extends over 17 amino acids. Germline CDR1 is LGHNA and CDR2 is YSLEER. DNA for the CDR3: TGCGTCAGCAGCCCTGGGACTAGCGGAGATAGCTCCTACGAGCAGTACTTC. Encoded protein: CVSSPGTSGDSSYEQYF.

Details on this clonotype: A single base separates this from a much larger clone, so it may be a read error. J is TRBJ2-4 and V is TRBV5-1; 8 bases are a match to TRBD1. The DNA matches TRBJ2-7 better at its end, which makes the J call doubtful. CDR3 length equals 15 residues. Germline assignment: CDR1 SGHRS and CDR2 YFSETQ. The CDR3 loop is CTSSKGQVGAGEQYF. The DNA for the CDR3 is TGCACCAGCAGCAAGGGACAGGTGGGGGCTGGCGAGCAGTACTTC.